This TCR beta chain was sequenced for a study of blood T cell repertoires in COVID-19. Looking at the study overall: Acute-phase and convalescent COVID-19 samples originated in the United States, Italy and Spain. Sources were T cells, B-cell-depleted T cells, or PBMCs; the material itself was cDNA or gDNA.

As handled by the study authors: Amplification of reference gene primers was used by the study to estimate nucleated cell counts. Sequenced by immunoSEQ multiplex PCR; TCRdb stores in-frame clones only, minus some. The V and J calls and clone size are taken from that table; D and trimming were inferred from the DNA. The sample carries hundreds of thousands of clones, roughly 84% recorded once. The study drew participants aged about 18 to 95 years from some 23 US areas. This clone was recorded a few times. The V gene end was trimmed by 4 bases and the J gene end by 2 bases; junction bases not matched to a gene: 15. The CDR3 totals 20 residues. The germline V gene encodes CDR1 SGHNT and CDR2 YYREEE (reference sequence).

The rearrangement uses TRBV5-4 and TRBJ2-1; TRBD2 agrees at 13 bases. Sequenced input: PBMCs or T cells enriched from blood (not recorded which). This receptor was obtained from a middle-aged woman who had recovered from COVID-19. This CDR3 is CASSPGQLAGGRGAYNEQFF. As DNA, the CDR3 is TGTGCCAGCAGCCCCGGGCAACTAGCGGGAGGGCGTGGGGCCTACAATGAGCAGTTCTTC.